The 21 T cell receptor beta chains reported below all come from one sample, sequenced in a study of shared clonotypes between healthy human individuals. Repertoires were generated with immunoSEQ multiplex PCR, while TCRdb's copy carries only in-frame clones and drops some. The sample lists 450,000 to 500,000 clones, 70% to 85% occurring once. Sequencing was performed on PBMCs. Every receptor here comes from a woman in her forties in good health. Some clones in this sample may be carry-over from other donors' samples.

The gene calls are TRBV5-6 and TRBJ1-4; D is unresolved. Between the trimmed V and J ends, which lost 4 bases and 6 bases, there was a span of 7 bases. The CDR3 contains 12 residues. In germline, CDR1 is SGHDT, CDR2 YYEEEE. CDR3 loop: CASSRVDEKLFF. The CDR3 region has the DNA TGTGCCAGCAGCCGGGTAGATGAAAAACTGTTTTTT.

This sequence joins TRBV7-7 and TRBJ2-5, with D possibly being TRBD1 (7 bases). The ends were cut back, 5 bases at V and 4 bases at J, with 14 bases in the middle. Germline V lookup: CDR1 SSHAT, CDR2 FNYEAQ (reference sequence). This CDR3 has 14 amino acids. CDR3 sequence reads: CASSLPGGRETQYF. CDR3 in DNA: TGTGCCAGCAGCCTCCCAGGGGGGAGAGAGACCCAGTACTTC.

This chain joins TRBV10-3 and TRBJ2-7; 7 nucleotides line up with TRBD1. This CDR3 is built from 13 residues. V was clipped by 5 bases and J by 3 bases; unmatched bases: 4. Germline loops: CDR1 ENHRY, CDR2 SYGVKD. CDR3 amino acids: CAISRTGNYEQYF. The CDR3 DNA sequence: TGTGCCATCAGTCGGACAGGCAACTACGAGCAGTACTTC.

This clone was picked up one time. This chain connects TRBV28 to TRBJ1-2; possibly TRBD1 for D (5 bases). Germline V lookup: CDR1 MDHEN, CDR2 SYDVKM. Trimming shortened V by 5 bases and J by 4 bases, and 11 bases separated the two germline ends. This CDR3 is 13 amino acids long. The CDR3 region has the DNA TGTGCCAGCAGTCCGGGACGGACCTATGGCTACACCTTC. It is translated as CASSPGRTYGYTF.

This chain uses TRBV2 with TRBJ1-5; no clear D. This CDR3 contains 13 residues. Germline CDR1 reads SNHLY; CDR2 reads FYNNEI. V lost 3 bases and J 6 bases, leaving 9 bases between the germline ends. The CDR3 DNA reads TGTGCCAGCAGTGACGAGGAGTCTCAGCCCCAGCATTTT. This encodes CASSDEESQPQHF.

This chain connects TRBV5-1 to TRBJ1-2, with D hard to call. V dropped 0 bases and J dropped 8 bases, with 8 bases sitting between them. Germline V gives CDR1 SGHRS, CDR2 YFSETQ. This CDR3 is built from 12 residues. In DNA form, the CDR3 reads TGCGCCAGCAGCTTGGGAGTTGGCGGCTACACCTTC. Protein: CASSLGVGGYTF.

This rearrangement joins TRBV7-3 to TRBJ2-1; D remains ambiguous. V lost 0 bases, J lost 7 bases, and 7 bases lay in between. From germline, CDR1 is SGHTA and CDR2 FQGTGA. CDR3 length: 13 amino acids. CDR3 DNA: TGTGCCAGCAGCTTAACGGCTCTAAATGAGCAGTTCTTC. Translation: CASSLTALNEQFF.

The J gene is TRBJ2-7, the V gene TRBV2; 10 bases match TRBD2. V was clipped by 8 bases and J by 2 bases; unmatched bases: 6. The length of the CDR3 is 14 residues. Germline V gene sequence: CDR1 SNHLY, CDR2 FYNNEI. In DNA form, the CDR3 reads TGTGCCAGCGGGGGGACTAGCGCAACCTACGAGCAGTACTTC. Translated: CASGGTSATYEQYF.

In its sample, this clone was seen once. The rearrangement links TRBV19 to TRBJ2-7; D perhaps matches TRBD2 (5 bases). Trimming left V 3 bases short and J 7 bases short, with 19 bases between. CDR3 length equals 15 residues. Germline values: CDR1 LNHDA, CDR2 SQIVND (reference sequence). CDR3 sequence reads: CASSISHSGAAEQYF. CDR3 DNA sequence: TGTGCCAGTAGTATTAGCCACAGCGGAGCCGCTGAGCAGTACTTC.

V is TRBV15 and J is TRBJ1-4; D unclear. Deletions cut 1 base from V and 2 bases from J, with 5 bases between. This CDR3 has 14 residues. Germline values: CDR1 LNHNV, CDR2 YYDKDF (reference sequence). The CDR3 loop reads CATSRGRTNEKLFF. CDR3 coding DNA: TGTGCCACCAGCAGAGGACGGACTAATGAAAAACTGTTTTTT.

As concerns this clone: Other DNA sequences in this specimen translate into the identical CDR3. The chain links TRBV27 to TRBJ2-7; D is unresolved. CDR3 length: 13 residues. V was clipped by 2 bases and J by 0 bases, with 5 bases between them. The V gene's germline CDR1 is MNHEY and CDR2 SMNVEV (reference sequence). CDR3 DNA: TGTGCCAGCAGTTTAGGCCTCTCCTACGAGCAGTACTTC. Its translation is CASSLGLSYEQYF.

V and J are TRBV6-5 and TRBJ1-1; 7 bases fit TRBD1. V shed 0 bases, J shed 2 bases, and the junction held 6 bases outside the gene matches. The CDR3 contains 16 residues. CDR1 is MNHEY, CDR2 SVGAGI, per germline. This CDR3 reads CASSYSGGAKNTEAFF. In DNA, the CDR3 is TGTGCCAGCAGTTACTCAGGGGGCGCGAAAAACACTGAAGCTTTCTTT.

This chain links TRBV18 with TRBJ1-4; 7 nucleotides match TRBD1. Germline-derived CDR1 and CDR2 are KGHSH and LQKENI. The ends lost 8 bases at V and 4 bases at J; junction bases unmatched: 7. The CDR3 has 14 residues. CDR3 amino acids: CASRETGSNEKLFF. As DNA, the CDR3 is TGTGCCAGCAGAGAGACAGGGAGTAATGAAAAACTGTTTTTT.

The chain couples TRBV2 to TRBJ1-1; D not resolved. The CDR3 extends over 13 amino acids. CDR1 SNHLY and CDR2 FYNNEI come from the germline V gene. V gave up 10 bases and J gave up 3 bases, with 15 bases separating them. This CDR3 reads CAKGRGRDTEAFF. CDR3 coding DNA: TGTGCCAAGGGCAGAGGGAGGGACACTGAAGCTTTCTTT. Full variable domain (missing parts from reference TRBV2 and TRBJ1-1): EPEVTQTPSHQVTQMGQEVILRCVPISNHLYFYWYRQILGQKVEFLVSFYNNEISEKSEIFDDQFSVERPDGSNFTLKIRSTKLEDSAMYFCAKGRGRDTEAFFGQGTRLTVV.

The gene calls are TRBV10-3 and TRBJ2-1; tentatively, D is TRBD2 (5 bases). The V gene's germline CDR1 is ENHRY and CDR2 SYGVKD. V was clipped by 4 bases and J by 6 bases, with 16 bases between them. The CDR3 contains 15 residues. CDR3: CAISGGSERSNEQFF. The CDR3 bases are TGTGCCATCAGTGGTGGGAGCGAACGCTCCAATGAGCAGTTCTTC.

This chain joins TRBV5-1 and TRBJ2-1, with 9 positions matching TRBD2. The junction had 14 bases not matched to a gene; V was cut back by 7 bases and J by 6 bases. The CDR3 totals 16 residues. CDR1 is SGHRS and CDR2 is YFSETQ in the germline V gene. CDR3 in amino acids: CASLLDPGTSPNEQFF. For the CDR3, the DNA is TGCGCCAGCCTCCTCGACCCCGGGACTAGCCCCAATGAGCAGTTCTTC.

The chain employs TRBV11-2 and TRBJ2-7; D is uncertain. Trimming removed 3 bases at V and 4 bases at J, with 7 bases between. This CDR3 is built from 12 residues. CDR1 is SGHAT, CDR2 FQNNGV, per germline. The CDR3 DNA is TGTGCCAGCAGCTTTAGGCGTTACGAGCAGTACTTC. Translated, it gives CASSFRRYEQYF.

V is TRBV7-9 and J is TRBJ1-2; D gene ambiguous. Germline loops: CDR1 SEHNR, CDR2 FQNEAQ (reference sequence). Trimming removed 6 bases from V and 6 bases from J, with 11 bases in between. This CDR3 contains 12 residues. The DNA for the CDR3 is TGTGCCAGCAGGGGGTGGGAAGATGGCTACACCTTC. Residues: CASRGWEDGYTF.

This clone turned up a few times. The V and J genes are TRBV25-1 and TRBJ1-3; a weak D match, TRBD1 (5 bases). This CDR3 spans 17 amino acids. The germline CDR1 and CDR2 sequences are MGHDK and SYGVNS. With 1 base removed from V and 0 bases from J, the gap between germline ends came to 13 bases. CDR3 region: CASSESGRVGSGNTIYF. Written as DNA, the CDR3 is TGTGCCAGCAGTGAATCGGGCAGGGTGGGCTCTGGAAACACCATATATTTT.

The CDR3 DNA is TGTGCCAGCAAGGGGTCGAATCAGCCCCAGCATTTT. Protein: CASKGSNQPQHF. This chain links TRBV28 with TRBJ1-5; a possible D gene is TRBD1 (5 bases). CDR3 length equals 12 residues. V was cut by 7 bases and J by 4 bases, with 8 bases left in between. Looked up from germline, CDR1 is MDHEN and CDR2 is SYDVKM.

The V and J genes are TRBV7-7 and TRBJ1-2; D not certain. V gave up 1 base and J gave up 0 bases, with 15 bases separating them. Germline-derived CDR1 and CDR2 are SSHAT and FNYEAQ (reference sequence). This CDR3 region has 17 residues. This CDR3 reads CASSLDLGSQSNYGYTF. The DNA of the CDR3 is TGTGCCAGCAGCTTAGATCTAGGGTCCCAATCTAACTATGGCTACACCTTC.